This TCR beta chain was captured in a study of neurological immune-mediated disorders. The authors made cDNA by 5'RACE with 10-nucleotide random UMIs. MiXCR, run by TCRdb on the 5' RACE reads, gives a single entry per CDR3 protein. The sample lists tens of thousands of distinct CDR3 sequences, around 4% occurring once. Study-level results: The expanded clones of different subjects shared no CDR3 amino acid sequences (suggesting private repertoires in all groups). When repertoires were grouped phylogenetically, those of 18 of 34 multiple sclerosis patients fell into one related-CDR3 cluster, a possible signature.

Comment on this clonotype: Its antigen is undetermined.

Per germline, CDR1 DFQATT and CDR2 SNEGSKA (reference sequence). The trim removed 3 bases at V and 4 bases at J, leaving 7 bases unmatched. This CDR3 contains 15 residues. This chain connects TRBV20-1 to TRBJ2-5; 11 bases map to TRBD2. This clonotype was obtained from a woman aged 60-75 years with multiple sclerosis. The sample taken for sequencing was PBMCs. In nucleotides, the CDR3 is TGCAGTGCTAGCCAAGCCGGGACTAGCGGAGAGACCCAGTACTTC. It is translated as CSASQAGTSGETQYF.